This T cell receptor beta chain was sequenced in a study of human T cells and chemical hapten exposure. On the study more broadly: Sensitization involved placing 2% DPC onto an approximately 2 cm by approximately 2 cm region of upper inner arm skin.

The library gave individual cDNA molecules unique molecular identifiers. One entry per CDR3 protein results from TCRdb running MiXCR on the RACE reads. The sample shows tens of thousands of distinct CDR3 sequences, about 11% of them seen only once. This clonotype was observed a few times. Time point indicated: patch test 1, 2 weeks after DPC sensitization. Treatment described: therapeutic diphenylcyclopropenone sensitization with weekly scalp DPC. The authors extracted total RNA from unfractionated whole blood. Germline V lookup: CDR1 SGHNT, CDR2 YENEEA. There are 17 residues in the CDR3. V was clipped by 3 bases and J by 4 bases; unmatched bases: 12.

The V call is TRBV11-3, the J call TRBJ2-3, with TRBD2 matching over 8 bases. The TCR was taken from a woman aged 60-70 years with alopecia areata. Some clones in this sample may be carry-over from other donors' samples. The sequenced sample was whole blood, obtained in connection with sensitization to the hapten diphenylcyclopropenone (DPC). The DNA of the CDR3 is TGTGCCAGCAGCTTCTCATCGGCGGGGGGTCAGGCAGATACGCAGTATTTT. It codes for CASSFSSAGGQADTQYF.